This passage covers 24 T cell receptor beta chains from one sample sequenced in a study of T cell repertoires in cytomegalovirus infection. No cognate antigen is known for these TCRs. TCRdb fed the reads into MiXCR, producing one record per CDR3 protein. Of hundreds of thousands of distinct CDR3 sequences in the sample, roughly 46% were seen once. This sample comprised cultured PBMCs, obtained from culture after CMV antigen stimulation. The source is a human donor in good health (CMV status not recorded). Some clones in this sample may be carry-over from other donors' samples.

This clonotype was counted only a few times. The V gene is TRBV6-5, the J gene TRBJ2-1, with D unclear. Germline V gives CDR1 MNHEY, CDR2 SVGAGI. CDR3 length: 14 amino acids. Trimming shortened V by 1 base and J by 4 bases, and 8 bases separated the two germline ends. CDR3 loop: CASSYLYPYNEQFF. CDR3 sequence (DNA): TGTGCCAGCAGTTACTTATACCCGTACAATGAGCAGTTCTTC.

This chain connects TRBV12-3 or TRBV12-4 to TRBJ1-6, with a tentative D call TRBD1 (5 bases). V lost 5 bases and J 7 bases, leaving 12 bases between the germline ends. This CDR3 is built from 14 residues. The CDR3 bases are TGTGCCAGCAGTGCCCGACAGTCAAATTCACCCCTCCACTTT. Protein sequence: CASSARQSNSPLHF.

The rearrangement links TRBV28 to TRBJ1-6, with 8 bases matching TRBD1. Germline-derived CDR1 and CDR2 are MDHEN and SYDVKM. The V gene end was trimmed by 6 bases and the J gene end by 13 bases; junction bases not matched to a gene: 11. This CDR3 spans 14 amino acids. The CDR3 DNA is TGTGCCAGCAGCTCCGCAGGGGGCGCGGGGCCCCTCCACTTT. It codes for CASSSAGGAGPLHF.

DNA for the CDR3: TGCGCCAGCAGCACGCGTCCCGGGACAGGGGGCCAAGAGACCCAGTACTTC. It specifies CASSTRPGTGGQETQYF. The genes are TRBV4-1 and TRBJ2-5, with 11 bases matching TRBD1. This CDR3 is 17 amino acids long. Germline V gives CDR1 MGHRA, CDR2 YSYEKL. J lost 1 base, V lost 5 bases, and 9 bases had no gene match.

This clonotype turned up a few times. V and J are TRBV7-6 and TRBJ1-5, with D unresolved. CDR3 length: 16 residues. Germline V gives CDR1 SGHVS, CDR2 FNYEAQ. Between the trimmed V and J ends, which lost 4 bases and 1 base, there was a span of 14 bases. The CDR3 bases are TGTGCCAGCAGCTCGGCCAACGGGTTAAGCAATCAGCCCCAGCATTTT. Its protein product is CASSSANGLSNQPQHF.

There are a few counts of this clonotype. The chain employs TRBV12-3 or TRBV12-4 and TRBJ1-2; D call uncertain. The V end was cut by 2 bases, the J end by 5 bases, with 12 bases between. This CDR3 has 14 residues. The CDR3: CASSLSDTVYGYTF. DNA of the CDR3: TGTGCCAGCAGTTTATCGGATACAGTTTATGGCTACACCTTC.

The chain joins TRBV12-3 or TRBV12-4 to TRBJ1-5; TRBD1 might be the D (5 bases). The CDR3 loop spans 13 amino acids. Trimming removed 4 bases from V and 9 bases from J, with 13 bases in between. Here the CDR3 DNA reads TGTGCCAGCAGTTCGGACCAGGGATGGCCCCAGCATTTT. This encodes CASSSDQGWPQHF.

The rearrangement uses TRBV7-9 and TRBJ2-1; perhaps TRBD2 as D (6 bases). Germline V gene data show CDR1 as SEHNR and CDR2 as FQNEAQ (reference sequence). The V gene lost 5 bases and the J gene lost 9 bases, with 20 bases spanning the gap. The CDR3 extends over 15 amino acids. The CDR3 region has the DNA TGTGCCAGCAGCCCCCGGACTACCGGGTGGGGTGAGCAGTTCTTC. This translates into CASSPRTTGWGEQFF. Filled out from reference TRBV7-9 and TRBJ2-1, the complete variable domain reads DTGVSQNPRHKITKRGQNVTFRCDPISEHNRLYWYRQTLGQGPEFLTYFQNEAQLEKSRLLSDRFSAERPKGSFSTLEIQRTEQGDSAMYLCASSPRTTGWGEQFFGPGTRLTVL.

This sequence joins TRBV4-1 and TRBJ2-1; 7 nucleotides align to TRBD1. V lost 0 bases and J lost 3; bases outside the gene matches: 2. The germline gives CDR1 MGHRA, CDR2 YSYEKL. The length of the CDR3 is 15 residues. The DNA for the CDR3 is TGCGCCAGCAGCCAAGAGGGACAGTACTACAATGAGCAGTTCTTC. Its protein product is CASSQEGQYYNEQFF.

This clonotype turned up a few times. The chain carries TRBV29-1 and TRBJ2-7; 9 bases map to TRBD1. The CDR3 is made up of 14 amino acids. CDR1 is SQVTM and CDR2 is ANQGSEA in the germline V gene. V lost 7 bases, J lost 2 bases, and 9 bases stayed unmatched. CDR3 bases: TGCAGCGCACGGACGGGACAGGGAACCTACGAGCAGTACTTC. This sequence encodes CSARTGQGTYEQYF.

Only a few counts were recorded for this clonotype. The chain joins TRBV7-6 to TRBJ2-3, with D tentatively TRBD1 or TRBD2 (5 bases each). The CDR3 sequence is 16 residues long. V lost 5 bases and J 6 bases, leaving 21 bases between the germline ends. Looked up from germline, CDR1 is SGHVS and CDR2 is FNYEAQ. The CDR3 DNA follows: TGTGCCAGCAGCCCAAATCGGGGCGACGGGCCGGATACGCAGTATTTT. This codes for CASSPNRGDGPDTQYF.

This clonotype showed up just once. The chain carries TRBV7-9 and TRBJ1-6; D might be TRBD1 (5 bases). Between the trimmed V and J ends, which lost 3 bases and 4 bases, there was a span of 10 bases. CDR3 size: 15 residues. Germline CDR1 reads SEHNR; CDR2 reads FQNEAQ (reference sequence). CDR3 sequence: CASSFRGEYNSPLHF. CDR3 DNA sequence: TGTGCCAGCAGCTTTCGGGGGGAATATAATTCACCCCTCCACTTT.

V gene TRBV20-1 combines with J gene TRBJ2-7; a weak D match, TRBD2 (5 bases). Germline CDR1 and CDR2: DFQATT and SNEGSKA (reference sequence). There are 12 residues in the CDR3. V was cut by 6 bases and J by 4 bases, with 13 bases left in between. The CDR3 sequence is CSARARRYEQYF. DNA for the CDR3: TGCAGTGCGAGGGCCCGTAGGTACGAGCAGTACTTC.

The CDR3, as DNA: TGTGCCAGCAGCATCGGGATAGCAGACACCGGGGAGCTGTTTTTT. Its protein product is CASSIGIADTGELFF. The chain couples TRBV7-9 to TRBJ2-2; D is perhaps TRBD2 (5 bases). The CDR3 runs 15 residues. From germline, CDR1 is SEHNR and CDR2 FQNEAQ (reference sequence). The V and J ends lost 5 bases and 3 bases respectively, with 13 bases between them.

This clonotype was observed a few times. The V gene is TRBV15, the J gene TRBJ2-7; D may be TRBD2 (6 bases). V lost 5 bases and J lost 4, with 6 bases in between. Germline CDR1 LNHNV, CDR2 YYDKDF (reference sequence). CDR3 length: 11 amino acids. The CDR3 here is CATSGGYEQYF. For the CDR3, the DNA is TGTGCCACCAGCGGGGGGTACGAGCAGTACTTC.

The J gene is TRBJ1-5, the V gene TRBV7-9; the D is unclear. Looked up from germline, CDR1 is SEHNR and CDR2 is FQNEAQ (reference sequence). V was pared by 5 bases and J by 5 bases, with 7 bases between. This CDR3 contains 12 residues. CDR3 sequence: CASSREDQPQHF. The CDR3 region has the DNA TGTGCCAGCAGCCGAGAAGATCAGCCCCAGCATTTT.

There are a few counts of this clonotype. This chain links TRBV7-2 with TRBJ2-3; 7 bases are a match to TRBD2. CDR1 and CDR2 (germline): SGHTA, FQGNSA. V was clipped by 3 bases and J by 10 bases; unmatched bases: 7. CDR3 size: 13 residues. The CDR3 loop reads CASSLGREVPQYF. The CDR3 nucleotides read TGTGCCAGCAGCTTGGGACGGGAGGTCCCGCAGTATTTT. The full variable domain, with the rest looked up from reference TRBV7-2 and TRBJ2-3, is GAGVSQSPSNKVTEKGKDVELRCDPISGHTALYWYRQSLGQGLEFLIYFQGNSAPDKSGLPSDRFSAERTGGSVSTLTIQRTQQEDSAVYLCASSLGREVPQYFGPGTRLTVL.

The genes are TRBV7-8 and TRBJ2-2; D unresolved. Trimming pared 4 bases from V and 5 bases from J, leaving 14 bases between. Germline CDR1 is SGHVS and CDR2 is FQNEAQ. This CDR3 has 15 amino acids. The CDR3 region is CASSYLWGSTGELFF. DNA for the CDR3: TGTGCCAGCAGCTACCTTTGGGGTTCAACCGGGGAGCTGTTTTTT.

The rearrangement joins TRBV12-5 to TRBJ2-2; 7 bases are shared with TRBD1. CDR1 is LGHNT and CDR2 is FRNRAP in the germline V gene. There are 16 residues in the CDR3. V trimming: 5 bases; J trimming: 0 bases; junction bases outside the gene matches: 6. Here the CDR3 reads CASGPGTVTNTGELFF. CDR3 bases: TGTGCTAGTGGTCCCGGGACAGTGACGAACACCGGGGAGCTGTTTTTT.

This clonotype was seen more than once but under ten times. This chain joins TRBV7-6 and TRBJ1-5; D not resolved. Per germline, CDR1 SGHVS and CDR2 FNYEAQ. The CDR3 is made up of 13 amino acids. Trimming took 5 bases from V and 4 from J, leaving 9 bases between them. CDR3 residues: CASSRSGNQPQHF. The DNA for the CDR3 is TGTGCCAGCAGCCGAAGCGGGAATCAGCCCCAGCATTTT.

The rearrangement links TRBV6-2 or TRBV6-3 to TRBJ1-5; D possibly corresponds to TRBD1 (5 bases). The CDR3 extends over 16 amino acids. Germline assignment: CDR1 MNHEY and CDR2 SVGEGT. V gave up 2 bases and J gave up 2 bases, with 13 bases separating them. DNA for the CDR3: TGTGCCAGCAGTTACATTGGACGGGGGGGCAATCAGCCCCAGCATTTT. It translates to CASSYIGRGGNQPQHF.

This clonotype was seen a few times. The chain employs TRBV4-1 and TRBJ2-1; TRBD2 matches at 9 bases. J was trimmed by 8 bases and V by 5 bases; bases with no gene match: 10. Germline V gene sequence: CDR1 MGHRA, CDR2 YSYEKL. The CDR3 loop spans 15 amino acids. CDR3 residues: CASSYRASGKYEQFF. As DNA, the CDR3 is TGCGCCAGCAGCTATCGGGCTAGCGGGAAATATGAGCAGTTCTTC.

This clonotype was recorded once. The chain is built from TRBV10-3 and TRBJ1-6; maybe TRBD1 (6 bases). Trimming pared 0 bases from V and 6 bases from J, leaving 9 bases between. The CDR3 length is 15 residues. Germline values: CDR1 ENHRY, CDR2 SYGVKD. The CDR3 loop reads CAISESGGGNSPLHF. As DNA, the CDR3 is TGTGCCATCAGTGAGTCAGGAGGGGGTAATTCACCCCTCCACTTT.

The V call is TRBV7-2, the J call TRBJ2-7, with 8 positions matching TRBD1. Germline V gene sequence: CDR1 SGHTA, CDR2 FQGNSA. The CDR3 totals 16 residues. Unmatched junction bases numbered 12, after V lost 5 bases and J lost 3 bases. The CDR3 DNA follows: TGTGCCAGCAGCACAGGACAGGGATGGGAGCTCTACGAGCAGTACTTC. It translates to CASSTGQGWELYEQYF.